Sequencing of this TCR beta chain was carried out in a study of early T cells in non-severe SARS-CoV-2 infection. Study details: Unsorted whole blood bulk RNA was sequenced, with unpaired chains.

Many counts were recorded for this clonotype. Attached unique molecular identifiers marked individual cDNA molecules. TCRdb re-derived calls from the 5' RACE reads in MiXCR, one entry per CDR3 protein. Here the sample spans 38,000 or so distinct CDR3 sequences, 3.5% to 5% being singletons. The CDR3 has 19 amino acids. V gave up 0 bases and J gave up 1 base, with 22 bases separating them. Germline CDR1 GTSNPN, CDR2 SVGIG (reference sequence). The V and J genes are TRBV30 and TRBJ1-3; the D gene is possibly TRBD1 (5 bases). The sequencing sample was made of whole blood. The sequence came from an adult who was a healthcare worker with PCR-confirmed SARS-CoV-2 infection or an uninfected control (not recorded which). The CDR3, as DNA: TGTGCCTGGAGTGTATTTACGGGGGACTTTGGAGTATCTGGAAACACCATATATTTT. Its translation is CAWSVFTGDFGVSGNTIYF.